The present T cell receptor (beta chain) was sequenced within a study of blood T cell repertoires in COVID-19. Overall study: The United States, Italy and Spain supplied acute and convalescent COVID-19 samples. Sources were T cells, B-cell-depleted T cells, or PBMCs; the material itself was cDNA or gDNA.

From germline, CDR1 is SGHNT and CDR2 YYREEE (reference sequence). CDR3 length: 14 residues. V lost 0 bases, J lost 4 bases, and 3 bases stayed unmatched. Original processing notes: Cell counts per sample came from amplifying reference gene primers. Generated by immunoSEQ multiplex PCR, the TCRdb table keeps only in-frame clones and is missing some. D and trimming were read from the DNA, whereas the V and J calls and clone size are those reported in that table. The repertoire has more than 65,000 clones, more than 70% of them found once; the top ten carry 5% to 7.5%. The clonotype comes from a woman aged 60-75 years with acute or convalescent COVID-19. The sequenced material came from peripheral blood. The chain joins TRBV5-4 to TRBJ1-1; 7 nucleotides align to TRBD1. The CDR3 DNA reads as TGTGCCAGCAGCTTGGACAGGGGAAGCACTGAAGCTTTCTTT. Protein sequence: CASSLDRGSTEAFF.